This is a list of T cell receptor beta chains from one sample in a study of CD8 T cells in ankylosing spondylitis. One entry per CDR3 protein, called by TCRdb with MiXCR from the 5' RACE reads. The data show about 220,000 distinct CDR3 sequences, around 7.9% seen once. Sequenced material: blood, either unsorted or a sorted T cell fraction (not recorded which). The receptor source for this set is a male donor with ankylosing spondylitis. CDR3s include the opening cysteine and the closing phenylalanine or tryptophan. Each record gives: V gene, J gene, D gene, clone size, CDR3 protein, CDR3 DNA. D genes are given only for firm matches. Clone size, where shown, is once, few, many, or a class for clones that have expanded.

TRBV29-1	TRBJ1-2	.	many	CSHSEEQLYF	TGCAGCCACTCCGAGGAACAGCTCTATTTC
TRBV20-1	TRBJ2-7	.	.	CSARGALSSYEQYF	TGCAGTGCTAGAGGGGCCTTAAGCTCCTACGAGCAGTACTTC
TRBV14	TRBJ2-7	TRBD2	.	CASSLMPGGSPYEQYF	TGTGCCAGCAGCCTTATGCCGGGGGGGTCTCCTTACGAGCAGTACTTC
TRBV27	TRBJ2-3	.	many	CASSLASTDTQYF	TGTGCCAGCAGTTTAGCAAGCACAGATACGCAGTATTTT
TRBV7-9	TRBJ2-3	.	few	CASRLRGYTTDTQYF	TGTGCCAGCAGACTACGGGGGTATACCACAGATACGCAGTATTTT
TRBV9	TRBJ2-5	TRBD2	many	CASSASMRGAAGATQYF	TGTGCCAGCAGCGCCTCCATGCGGGGGGCGGCTGGTGCGACCCAGTACTTC
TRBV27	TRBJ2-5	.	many	CASSSNRWTEETQYF	TGTGCCAGCAGTTCTAATAGATGGACAGAAGAGACCCAGTACTTC
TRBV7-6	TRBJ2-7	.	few	CASSREGGFAYEQYF	TGTGCCAGCAGCCGCGAGGGGGGGTTTGCCTACGAGCAGTACTTC
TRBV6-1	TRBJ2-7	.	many	CASKRAQAAGPTYEQYF	TGTGCCAGCAAGCGGGCCCAGGCGGCGGGTCCAACCTACGAGCAGTACTTC
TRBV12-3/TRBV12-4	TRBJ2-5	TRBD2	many	CASSPPGLGQETQYF	TGTGCCAGCAGTCCGCCGGGACTAGGACAAGAGACCCAGTACTTC
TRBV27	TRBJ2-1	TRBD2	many	CASSRPRPSGRHSYNEQFF	TGTGCCAGCAGCCGCCCGAGGCCCAGCGGGAGACACTCCTACAATGAGCAGTTCTTC
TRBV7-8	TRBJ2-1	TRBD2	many	CASSLAAGVSYNEQFF	TGTGCCAGCAGCTTAGCGGCGGGGGTCTCCTACAATGAGCAGTTCTTC
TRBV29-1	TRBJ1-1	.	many	CSVGLIGGMRNTEAFF	TGCAGCGTTGGTCTAATAGGCGGAATGAGGAACACTGAAGCTTTCTTT
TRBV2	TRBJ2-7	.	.	CAILQDSYEQYF	TGTGCCATCCTACAGGACTCCTACGAGCAGTACTTC
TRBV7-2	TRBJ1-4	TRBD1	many	CASSLVPGGWEKLFF	TGTGCCAGCAGCTTAGTTCCAGGGGGTTGGGAAAAACTGTTTTTT
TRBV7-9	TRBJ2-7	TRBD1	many	CASSSYGQGSYEQYF	TGTGCCAGCAGCTCCTACGGACAGGGCTCCTACGAGCAGTACTTC
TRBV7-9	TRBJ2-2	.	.	CASSRATRLTGELFF	TGTGCCAGCAGCCGCGCGACCCGCCTCACCGGGGAGCTGTTTTTT
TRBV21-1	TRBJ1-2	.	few	CASSATTMGYTF	TGTGCCAGCAGCGCAACAACAATGGGCTACACCTTC
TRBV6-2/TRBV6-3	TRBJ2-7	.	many	CASSYPAGYEQYF	TGTGCCAGCAGTTACCCGGCAGGCTACGAGCAGTACTTC
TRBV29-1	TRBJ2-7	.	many	CSVVGRSDHYEQYF	TGCAGCGTTGTGGGTCGGAGCGATCATTACGAGCAGTACTTC
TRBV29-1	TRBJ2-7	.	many	CSGAESSYEQYF	TGCAGCGGGGCCGAAAGCTCCTACGAGCAGTACTTC
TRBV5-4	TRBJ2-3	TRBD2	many	CASRARGAKTDTQYF	TGTGCCAGCCGAGCGCGGGGGGCTAAGACAGATACGCAGTATTTT
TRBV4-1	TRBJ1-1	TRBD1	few	CASSHTDRDPEAFF	TGCGCCAGCAGCCACACTGACAGGGACCCTGAAGCTTTCTTT
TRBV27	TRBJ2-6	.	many	CASSFFSGANVLTF	TGTGCCAGCAGTTTCTTCTCTGGGGCCAACGTCCTGACTTTC
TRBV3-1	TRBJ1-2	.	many	CASSQGALANYGYTF	TGTGCCAGCAGCCAAGGAGCCTTAGCTAACTATGGCTACACCTTC
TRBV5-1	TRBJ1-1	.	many	CASSLKGSTEAFF	TGCGCCAGCAGCTTGAAGGGGAGTACTGAAGCTTTCTTT
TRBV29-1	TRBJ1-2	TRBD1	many	CSVRDRDLGYTF	TGCAGCGTTCGGGACAGGGACCTTGGCTACACCTTC
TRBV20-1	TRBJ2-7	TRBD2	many	CSARTSGSRYEQYF	TGCAGTGCTAGGACTAGCGGGAGTAGGTACGAGCAGTACTTC
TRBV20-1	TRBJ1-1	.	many	CSAKGTRTLNTEAFF	TGCAGTGCCAAGGGGACACGGACGTTGAACACTGAAGCTTTCTTT
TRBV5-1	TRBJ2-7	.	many	CASSLRERLYEQYF	TGCGCCAGCAGCCTTCGGGAGCGGCTTTACGAGCAGTACTTC
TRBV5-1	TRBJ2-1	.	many	CASSLEFGLSYNEQFF	TGCGCCAGCAGCTTGGAGTTCGGGCTTTCCTACAATGAGCAGTTCTTC
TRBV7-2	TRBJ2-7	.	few	CASSPSGLHAYEQYF	TGTGCCAGCAGCCCCTCGGGACTCCATGCCTACGAGCAGTACTTC
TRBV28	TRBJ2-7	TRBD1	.	CASSSPGQGYEQYF	TGTGCCAGCAGTTCCCCAGGACAGGGGTACGAGCAGTACTTC
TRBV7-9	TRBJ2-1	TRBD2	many	CATTVSGAYNEQFF	TGTGCCACTACAGTCAGCGGGGCTTACAATGAGCAGTTCTTC
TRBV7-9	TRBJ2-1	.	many	CASSFEREQFF	TGTGCCAGCAGCTTCGAAAGGGAGCAGTTCTTC
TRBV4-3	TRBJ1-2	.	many	CASRQQYGAAASGGYTF	TGCGCCAGCAGACAACAGTATGGGGCGGCCGCGAGTGGTGGCTACACCTTC
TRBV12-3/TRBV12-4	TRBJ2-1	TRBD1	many	CASLRDRAANEQFF	TGTGCCAGCCTCCGGGACAGGGCTGCCAATGAGCAGTTCTTC
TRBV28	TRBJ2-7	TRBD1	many	CASSLQTDRGDSYEQYF	TGTGCCAGCAGCCTCCAAACCGACAGGGGCGATTCCTACGAGCAGTACTTC
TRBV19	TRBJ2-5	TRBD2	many	CASSIASGGETQYF	TGTGCCAGTAGTATTGCTAGCGGCGGTGAGACCCAGTACTTC
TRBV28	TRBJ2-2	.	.	CASSLLVTDTGELFF	TGTGCCAGCAGTTTACTAGTCACGGACACCGGGGAGCTGTTTTTT
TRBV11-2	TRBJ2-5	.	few	CASSPEWGETQYF	TGTGCCAGCAGCCCCGAGTGGGGGGAGACCCAGTACTTC
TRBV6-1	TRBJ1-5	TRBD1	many	CASSLTGGNQPQHF	TGTGCCAGCAGTCTCACAGGGGGCAATCAGCCCCAGCATTTT
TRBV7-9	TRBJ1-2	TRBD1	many	CASSRVLGTGGDYGYTF	TGTGCCAGCAGCAGAGTCTTGGGGACAGGGGGCGACTATGGCTACACCTTC